This TCR beta chain was profiled in a study of CD8+CD57+ T cells in acquired aplastic anemia. Study outcomes and limitations: Patients and controls shared approximately 28 CD8+ CDR3 sequences.

With respect to this clonotype: Its cognate antigen is unknown.

Patients sequenced had flow cytometry evidence of CD8+CD57+ cell expansion. Severe acquired aplastic anemia was present in all patients. The germline gives CDR1 SGHTA, CDR2 FQGNSA. CDR3 size: 15 residues. The V and J ends lost 5 bases and 8 bases, in that order; junction bases with no gene match: 11. The study profiled TCR beta VDJ and CDR3 using genomic DNA as template. TCRdb passed the reads through MiXCR, listing each CDR3 protein once. The sample lists approximately 98,000 distinct CDR3 sequences; around 68% were seen once. The sequencing input was sorted CD4+, CD8+, or CD8+CD57+ T cells (not recorded which) from PBMCs. This rearrangement joins TRBV7-2 to TRBJ2-5; TRBD2 aligns across 10 bases. This TCR derives from a human donor with aplastic anemia. The CDR3 here is CASSRSSGGSGTQYF. The DNA of the CDR3 is TGTGCCAGCAGCCGCTCTAGCGGGGGCTCGGGTACCCAGTACTTC.